The clone carrying this TCR beta chain was seen at least ten times. The data are from a study of T cells in Graves' hyperthyroidism and ophthalmopathy. Amplification of TCR beta CDR3 regions used RNA as the template. TCR CDR3 underwent first-round RT-PCR with the HTBI primer set. TCRdb recomputed calls from the multiplex PCR reads with MiXCR, one row per CDR3 protein. The sample has 700,000 or so distinct CDR3 sequences, over 15% seen once. The CDR3 is 17 residues long. V lost 3 bases and J 0 bases, leaving 15 bases between the germline ends. Germline V gene lookup returns CDR1 MDHEN and CDR2 SYDVKM. The sample comprised blood. The chain joins TRBV28 to TRBJ2-4; D unresolved. This clonotype was obtained from a man aged 18 to 35 with Graves' hyperthyroidism. In nucleotides, the CDR3 is TGTGCCAGCAGTTTTTCCCCCGAGACTGGAGCCAAAAACATTCAGTACTTC. Translation: CASSFSPETGAKNIQYF.